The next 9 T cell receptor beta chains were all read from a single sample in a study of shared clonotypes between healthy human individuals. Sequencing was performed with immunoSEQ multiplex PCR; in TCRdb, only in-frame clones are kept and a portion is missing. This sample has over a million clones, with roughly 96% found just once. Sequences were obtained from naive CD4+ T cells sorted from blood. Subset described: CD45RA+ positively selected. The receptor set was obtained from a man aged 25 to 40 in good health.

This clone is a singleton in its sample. The CDR3 DNA is TGTGCCAGCTCAGGACGACAGGGGATTGGCAATCAGCCCCAGCATTTT. Translation: CASSGRQGIGNQPQHF. The chain joins TRBV18 to TRBJ1-5; 8 bases map to TRBD1. The length of the CDR3 is 16 residues. Losses at the gene ends were 5 bases for V and 2 bases for J; bases not matched to a gene: 8. Germline V lookup: CDR1 KGHSH, CDR2 LQKENI.

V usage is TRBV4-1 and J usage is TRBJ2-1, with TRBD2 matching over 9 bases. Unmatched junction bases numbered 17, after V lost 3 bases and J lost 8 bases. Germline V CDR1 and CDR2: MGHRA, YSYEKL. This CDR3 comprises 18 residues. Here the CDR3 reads CASSQIFKLSGSLYEQFF. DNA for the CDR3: TGCGCCAGCAGCCAGATCTTTAAGCTTAGCGGGAGTTTGTATGAGCAGTTCTTC.

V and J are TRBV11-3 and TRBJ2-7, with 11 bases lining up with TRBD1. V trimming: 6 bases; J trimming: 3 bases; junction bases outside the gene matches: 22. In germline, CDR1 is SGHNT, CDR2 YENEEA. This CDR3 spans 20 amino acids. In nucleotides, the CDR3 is TGTGCCAGCAGACACGTACAGGACAGGGGGCGGAGGTCTCCGGTCTACGAGCAGTACTTC. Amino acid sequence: CASRHVQDRGRRSPVYEQYF. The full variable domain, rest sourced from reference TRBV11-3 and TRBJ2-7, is EAGVVQSPRYKIIEKKQPVAFWCNPISGHNTLYWYLQNLGQGPELLIRYENEEAVDDSQLPKDRFSAERLKGVDSTLKIQPAELGDSAVYLCASRHVQDRGRRSPVYEQYFGPGTRLTVT.

The chain's CDR3 is CASTQSSSGNTIYF. The CDR3 coding sequence is TGTGCCAGCACCCAGTCGAGCTCTGGAAACACCATATATTTT. The chain has TRBV9 and TRBJ1-3; no definite D call. Trimming pared 6 bases from V and 0 bases from J, leaving 10 bases between. The CDR3 has 14 residues. Germline V gene lookup returns CDR1 SGDLS and CDR2 YYNGEE.

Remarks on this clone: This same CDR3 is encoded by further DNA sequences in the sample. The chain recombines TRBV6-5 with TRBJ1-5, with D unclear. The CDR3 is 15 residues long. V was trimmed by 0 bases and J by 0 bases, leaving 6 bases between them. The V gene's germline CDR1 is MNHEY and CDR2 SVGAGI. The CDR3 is CASSYSADSNQPQHF. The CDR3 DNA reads TGTGCCAGCAGTTACTCGGCAGATAGCAATCAGCCCCAGCATTTT.

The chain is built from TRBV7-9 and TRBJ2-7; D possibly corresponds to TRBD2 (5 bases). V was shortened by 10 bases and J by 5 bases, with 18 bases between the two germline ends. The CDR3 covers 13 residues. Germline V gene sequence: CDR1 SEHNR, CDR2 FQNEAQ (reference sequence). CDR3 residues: CAIQSLGGHEQYF. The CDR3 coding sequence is TGTGCCATCCAGTCTCTAGGAGGCCACGAGCAGTACTTC.

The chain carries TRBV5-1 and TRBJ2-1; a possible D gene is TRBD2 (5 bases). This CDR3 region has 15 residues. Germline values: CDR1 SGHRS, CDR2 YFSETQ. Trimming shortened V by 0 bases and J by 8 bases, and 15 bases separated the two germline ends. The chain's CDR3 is CASSLVSSRADEQFF. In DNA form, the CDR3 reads TGCGCCAGCAGCTTGGTTTCTAGCCGGGCGGATGAGCAGTTCTTC.

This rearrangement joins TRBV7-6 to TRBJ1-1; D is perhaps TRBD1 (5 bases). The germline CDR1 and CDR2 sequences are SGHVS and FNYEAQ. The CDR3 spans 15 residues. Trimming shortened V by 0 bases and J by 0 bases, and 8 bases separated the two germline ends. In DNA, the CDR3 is TGTGCCAGCAGCTTAGCAGGGGAAGTGAACACTGAAGCTTTCTTT. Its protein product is CASSLAGEVNTEAFF.

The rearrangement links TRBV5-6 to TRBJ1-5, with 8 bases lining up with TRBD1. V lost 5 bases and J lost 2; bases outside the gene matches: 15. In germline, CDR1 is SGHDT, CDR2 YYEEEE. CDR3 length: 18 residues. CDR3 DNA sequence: TGTGCCAGCAGGACCCCGACAGGGGTAATTTCCGGCAATCAGCCCCAGCATTTT. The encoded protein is CASRTPTGVISGNQPQHF.